This T cell receptor beta chain was sequenced in a study of T cells after posttransplantation cyclophosphamide. This CDR3 is built from 16 residues. Per germline, CDR1 SGHNT and CDR2 YYREEE (reference sequence). With 0 bases removed from V and 1 base from J, the gap between germline ends came to 11 bases. A remark on this clone: Its target is not known.

TCRdb keeps only in-frame clones here, not all; method: immunoSEQ multiplex PCR. Of roughly 13,000 clones in the sample, over 60% were seen once. Study-level findings and limits: Tissue-infiltrating T cells from skin or gut overlapped little with blood T cells. Later blood repertoires were often dominated by clones from the donor CD8+ memory compartment. Recipient CMV seropositivity and CMV reactivation strongly tracked TRB clonality.

The chain recombines TRBV5-4 with TRBJ2-1, with a tentative D call TRBD1 (6 bases). What was sequenced was memory CD4+ T cells sorted from PBMCs. This receptor was taken from a man between 45 and 60 years old. DNA of the CDR3: TGTGCCAGCAGCTTGGGCCGACAGGTTTCCTACAATGAGCAGTTCTTC. Translating gives CASSLGRQVSYNEQFF.